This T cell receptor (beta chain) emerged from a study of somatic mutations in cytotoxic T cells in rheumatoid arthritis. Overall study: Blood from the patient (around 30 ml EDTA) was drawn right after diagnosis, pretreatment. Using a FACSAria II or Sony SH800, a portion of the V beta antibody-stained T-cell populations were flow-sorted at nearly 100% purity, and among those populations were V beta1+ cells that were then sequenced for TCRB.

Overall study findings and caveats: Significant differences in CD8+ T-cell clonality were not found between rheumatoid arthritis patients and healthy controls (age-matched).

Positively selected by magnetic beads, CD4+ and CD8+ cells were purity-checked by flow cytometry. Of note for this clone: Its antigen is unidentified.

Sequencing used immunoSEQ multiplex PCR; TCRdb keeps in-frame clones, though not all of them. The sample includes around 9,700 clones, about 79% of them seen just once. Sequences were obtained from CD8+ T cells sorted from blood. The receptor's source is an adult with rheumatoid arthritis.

DNA of the CDR3: TGTGCCAGCAGCAGGGGGGATGGAAACACCATATATTTT. Translation: CASSRGDGNTIYF. The J gene is TRBJ1-3, the V gene TRBV9, with D possibly TRBD1 on 6 matching bases. Trimming pared 4 bases from V and 3 bases from J, leaving 8 bases between. Germline CDR1 and CDR2: SGDLS and YYNGEE. The CDR3 has 13 residues.